This is a list of T cell receptor beta chains from one sample in a study of T-cell reconstitution after alpha-beta-depleted transplantation in children. TCRdb re-called the PCR reads through MiXCR, storing one row per CDR3 protein. The sample consists of around 530,000 distinct CDR3 sequences, approximately 32% of them appearing once. The sample here was PBMCs from the stem cell graft donor, taken from the stem cell graft. These receptors were taken from a human donor who donated a stem cell graft to a child with aplastic anemia. Each CDR3 is given with its conserved first and last residue.

v_gene: TRBV5-1
j_gene: TRBJ2-5
CDR3aa: CASSFGDSLYQETQYF

v_gene: TRBV7-9
j_gene: TRBJ2-3
CDR3aa: CASSLESDTQYF

v_gene: TRBV30
j_gene: TRBJ2-1
CDR3aa: CAWSSEWEQFF

v_gene: TRBV6-2/TRBV6-3
j_gene: TRBJ2-1
CDR3aa: CASSEPRSTGNEQFF

v_gene: TRBV7-2
j_gene: TRBJ1-5
CDR3aa: CASSLGTLGQPQHF

v_gene: TRBV5-1
j_gene: TRBJ2-7
CDR3aa: CASSTRQGSSYEQYF

v_gene: TRBV30
j_gene: TRBJ2-6
CDR3aa: CAWTMGQISGANVLTF

v_gene: TRBV15
j_gene: TRBJ2-1
CDR3aa: CATSSLLGSSYNEQFF

v_gene: TRBV29-1
j_gene: TRBJ1-1
CDR3aa: CSVASYSAPLEAFF

v_gene: TRBV6-5
j_gene: TRBJ2-3
CDR3aa: CASSYPHPGLAVPDTQYF

v_gene: TRBV7-2
j_gene: TRBJ2-1
CDR3aa: CASSLAKSYNEQFF

v_gene: TRBV4-3
j_gene: TRBJ1-2
CDR3aa: CASSQWNYGYTF

v_gene: TRBV7-8
j_gene: TRBJ2-1
CDR3aa: CASSLAWQGDYNEQFF

v_gene: TRBV10-3
j_gene: TRBJ2-5
CDR3aa: CASGYDPLQTQYF

v_gene: TRBV28
j_gene: TRBJ2-7
CDR3aa: CASSFSGRMNYEQYF

v_gene: TRBV27
j_gene: TRBJ1-1
CDR3aa: CASSLSQTVNTEAFF

v_gene: TRBV20-1
j_gene: TRBJ2-7
CDR3aa: CSAQGQREFSYEQYF

v_gene: TRBV29-1
j_gene: TRBJ2-1
CDR3aa: CSVEAIWIAGMNEQFF

v_gene: TRBV12-3/TRBV12-4
j_gene: TRBJ1-5
CDR3aa: CASSRQAPNQPQHF

v_gene: TRBV12-3/TRBV12-4
j_gene: TRBJ1-1
CDR3aa: CASRRTGRMNTEAFF

v_gene: TRBV6-1
j_gene: TRBJ1-1
CDR3aa: CASRWTATSPDTEAFF

v_gene: TRBV20-1
j_gene: TRBJ1-5
CDR3aa: CSASKGGDQPQHF

v_gene: TRBV11-2
j_gene: TRBJ1-4
CDR3aa: CASNALTGRGEKLFF

v_gene: TRBV5-4
j_gene: TRBJ2-7
CDR3aa: CASSLPRGNSHEQYF

v_gene: TRBV7-8
j_gene: TRBJ2-1
CDR3aa: CASSLFPAEYNEQFF

v_gene: TRBV5-5
j_gene: TRBJ2-2
CDR3aa: CASSFSAGGPGGELFF

v_gene: TRBV7-2
j_gene: TRBJ2-2
CDR3aa: CASSFIPGPRTGELFF

v_gene: TRBV29-1
j_gene: TRBJ2-2
CDR3aa: CSVETSAIGELFF

v_gene: TRBV6-4
j_gene: TRBJ2-6
CDR3aa: CASSAPGAFFGSGANVLTF

v_gene: TRBV29-1
j_gene: TRBJ2-1
CDR3aa: CSVEPAGRGNEQFF